A selection of T cell receptor beta chains follows, all from one sample in a study of blood T cell repertoires in COVID-19. Assay used: immunoSEQ multiplex PCR; TCRdb lists only in-frame clones, some missing. The table records approximately 160,000 clones, around 84% of them present only once. Sequenced input: PBMCs or T cells enriched from blood (not recorded which). These receptors all come from a man aged 45-60 years who had recovered from COVID-19. The CDR3 runs from the conserved cysteine through the conserved F or W. A D gene is named only where the DNA matches it firmly. The listing skips clone size in some rows; elsewhere it reads once, few, many or a size class.

V	size	J	D	DNA	CDR3
TRBV20-1	NA	TRBJ2-1	TRBD2	TGCAGTGCTAGTCTAGCGGGGGGTCGGGAGCAGTTCTTC	CSASLAGGREQFF
TRBV6-6	NA	TRBJ1-2	TRBD1	TGTGCCAGCAGGTCCGGGACAGAATATAACTATGGCTACACCTTC	CASRSGTEYNYGYTF
TRBV2	NA	TRBJ1-6	TRBD1	TGTGCCAGCAGCCAGGGACAGGGATCTTCACCCCTCCACTTT	CASSQGQGSSPLHF
TRBV5-4	few	TRBJ2-7	NA	TGTGCCAGCAGCTTGACCGGGACTCGGGACGAGCAGTACTTC	CASSLTGTRDEQYF
TRBV11-3	few	TRBJ2-3	TRBD1	TGTGCCAGCAGCACTGGGACAGGGGACACAGATACGCAGTATTTT	CASSTGTGDTDTQYF
TRBV7-2	NA	TRBJ2-2	TRBD1	TGTGCCAGCAGCTTCAGGACAGGCCGACCTGCGAACACCGGGGAGCTGTTTTTT	CASSFRTGRPANTGELFF
TRBV3-1/TRBV3-2	few	TRBJ2-1	NA	TGTGCCAGCAGCAGGGGGGGGAGGTCGTTCTTC	CASSRGGRSFF
TRBV5-8	NA	TRBJ1-1	TRBD1	TGTGCCAGCAGCCGTCCAGGGGGCACTGAAGCTTTCTTT	CASSRPGGTEAFF
TRBV4-2	NA	TRBJ1-2	TRBD1	TGTGCCAGCAGCAGAACATCCGGGACAGGGGTTTCCTATGGCTACACCTTC	CASSRTSGTGVSYGYTF
TRBV5-4	NA	TRBJ1-2	NA	TGTGCCAGCAGCTATGCCGGCAGGGAGGGCTATGGCTACACCTTC	CASSYAGREGYGYTF
TRBV4-2	NA	TRBJ1-5	NA	TGTGCCAGCAGCCAAGAGGTACAGGGTAGCAATCAGCCCCAGCATTTT	CASSQEVQGSNQPQHF
TRBV19	NA	TRBJ2-2	TRBD2	TGTGCCAGTAGTGTTACTAGCGGGGTCGCGAACACCGGGGAGCTGTTTTTT	CASSVTSGVANTGELFF
TRBV19	NA	TRBJ1-4	TRBD1	TGTGCCAGTAGTAGGGACAGGAGTAATGAAAAACTGTTTTTT	CASSRDRSNEKLFF
TRBV4-2	many	TRBJ2-3	TRBD2	TGTGCCAGCAGCCAAGTCGGGAGGGGCGCCACAGATACGCAGTATTTT	CASSQVGRGATDTQYF
TRBV10-3	NA	TRBJ2-7	TRBD1	TGTGCCATCAGCCCCGGGACAGGGGCCTACGAGCAGTACTTC	CAISPGTGAYEQYF
TRBV11-1	NA	TRBJ2-7	TRBD2	TGTGCCAGCAGCTTAGGGACTAGCGGCTCCTACGAGCAGTACTTC	CASSLGTSGSYEQYF
TRBV4-1	NA	TRBJ2-3	TRBD2	TGCGCCAGCAGCCCGGCATCGGGACTAGCGACCTCGGGCACAGATACGCAGTATTTT	CASSPASGLATSGTDTQYF